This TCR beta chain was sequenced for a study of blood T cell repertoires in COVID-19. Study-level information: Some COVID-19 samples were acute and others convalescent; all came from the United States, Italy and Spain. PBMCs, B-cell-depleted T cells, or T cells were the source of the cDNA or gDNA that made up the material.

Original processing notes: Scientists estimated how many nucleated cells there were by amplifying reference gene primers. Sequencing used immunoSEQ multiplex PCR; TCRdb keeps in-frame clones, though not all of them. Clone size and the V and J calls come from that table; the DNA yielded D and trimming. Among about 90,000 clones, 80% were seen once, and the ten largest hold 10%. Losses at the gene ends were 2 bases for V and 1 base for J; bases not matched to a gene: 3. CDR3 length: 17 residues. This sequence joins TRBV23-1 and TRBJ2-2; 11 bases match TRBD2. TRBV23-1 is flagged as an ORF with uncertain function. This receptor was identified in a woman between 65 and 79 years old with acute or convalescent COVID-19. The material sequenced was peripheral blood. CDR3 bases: TGCGCCAGCAGTCAAGGGACTAGCGGCCAGAACACCGGGGAGCTGTTTTTT. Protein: CASSQGTSGQNTGELFF.